The text below deals with one TCR beta chain. Trimming removed 4 bases at V and 5 bases at J, with 17 bases between. Germline values: CDR1 LNHDA, CDR2 SQIVND (reference sequence). The CDR3 consists of 15 residues. Using immunoSEQ multiplex PCR, the repertoire was profiled, and TCRdb retains in-frame clones only, with some absent. The profile covers 24,000 or so clones, with 87% appearing a single time and approximately 13% taken by the ten largest. The record originates from a study of blood T cell repertoires in COVID-19. The specimen was peripheral blood. This receptor was identified in a human donor in a cohort sampled during active COVID-19. The donor label of this sample is uncertain. This chain joins TRBV19 and TRBJ1-2, with a possible D match to TRBD1 (5 bases). The CDR3, as DNA: TGTGCCAGTAGTACTTTGGTAGGGGCCAATTATGGCTACACCTTC. It translates to CASSTLVGANYGYTF.